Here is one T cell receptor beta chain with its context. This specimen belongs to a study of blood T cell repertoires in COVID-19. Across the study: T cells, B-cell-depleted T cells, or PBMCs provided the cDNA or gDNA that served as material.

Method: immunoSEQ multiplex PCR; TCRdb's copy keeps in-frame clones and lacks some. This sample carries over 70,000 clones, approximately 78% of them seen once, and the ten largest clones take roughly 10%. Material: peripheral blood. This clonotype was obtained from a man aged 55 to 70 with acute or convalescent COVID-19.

CDR3 nucleotides: TGTGCCAGCAGTTTTGAGGGTTACTCGGCTTTCTTT. Protein product: CASSFEGYSAFF. The rearrangement links TRBV12-3 or TRBV12-4 to TRBJ1-1; D unresolved. Trimming cost V 3 bases and J 11 bases, with 13 bases left between them. This CDR3 has 12 amino acids.